Described below is a single T cell receptor (beta chain) sequence and its context. The antigen is not known. This same CDR3 is encoded by further DNA sequences in the sample. The data belong to a study of shared clonotypes between healthy human individuals. About the research overall: CD4 naive and memory got three plates each, CD8 naive two, CD8 memory one. General observations from the study: Large sequencing depth failed to make sorted-subset sequencing complete, rarefaction showed.

This CDR3 contains 11 residues. The V gene lost 7 bases and the J gene lost 4 bases, with 7 bases spanning the gap. CDR1 MNHNS and CDR2 SASEGT come from the germline V gene. When replicate PCRs were run on sorted subsets, they used approximately 0.2 ug DNA, roughly 30,000 T cell genomes. The method was immunoSEQ multiplex PCR; TCRdb's version includes in-frame clones alone and lacks a portion of them. The sample lists roughly 2.6 million clones, 85% to 95% occurring once. The sequencing input was naive CD4+ T cells sorted from blood. Subset reported: CD45RA+ positively selected. The sequence was obtained from a man aged 18 to 30 in good health. This chain links TRBV6-1 with TRBJ1-1; D is uncertain. The CDR3, as DNA: TGTGCCAGCACTTGGGGCACTGAAGCTTTCTTT. Its protein product is CASTWGTEAFF.